Shown below are 20 T cell receptor beta chains from a single sample sequenced in a study of Tregs in tolerant kidney transplant recipients. For these receptors, no antigen is known. Repertoires were generated with immunoSEQ multiplex PCR, while TCRdb's copy carries only in-frame clones and drops some. Of 2,000 to 2,500 clones in the sample, about 42% were seen once. The source material was Tregs from blood cultured with allogeneic cells. The receptor source for this set is a human donor in good health.

The V and J genes are TRBV4-1 and TRBJ2-3, with TRBD2 identical over 13 bases. From germline, CDR1 is MGHRA and CDR2 YSYEKL. The CDR3 sequence is 19 residues long. With V trimmed by 3 bases and J by 2 bases, 11 bases remained unmatched. The CDR3 bases are TGCGCCAGCAGCCAGAGAGGGAGACTAGCGGGGGGTCACACAGATACGCAGTATTTT. This translates into CASSQRGRLAGGHTDTQYF.

The CDR3 DNA follows: TGTGCCAGCAGCCGGACCCGGTCCGGGACAGGGGGCGAAGGTGGCTACACCTTC. Translation gives CASSRTRSGTGGEGGYTF. This chain connects TRBV7-8 to TRBJ1-2; 12 bases are shared with TRBD1. V dropped 5 bases and J dropped 7; count of bases not matched to a gene: 17. Germline lookup yields CDR1 SGHVS and CDR2 FQNEAQ. CDR3 length: 18 residues. The whole variable domain, remainder taken from reference TRBV7-8 and TRBJ1-2, is GAGVSQSPRYKVAKRGQDVALRCDPISGHVSLFWYQQALGQGPEFLTYFQNEAQLDKSGLPSDRFFAERPEGSVSTLKIQRTQQEDSAVYLCASSRTRSGTGGEGGYTFGSGTRLTVV.

The J gene is TRBJ1-1, the V gene TRBV6-1; D uncertain. Trimming left V 6 bases short and J 4 bases short, with 18 bases between. CDR3 length: 15 amino acids. Per germline, CDR1 MNHNS and CDR2 SASEGT. The CDR3 DNA reads TGTGCCAGCAGCGCAAACCGGGCTAGAGGCACTGAAGCTTTCTTT. Its translation: CASSANRARGTEAFF.

Sample share makes this clone large. The chain couples TRBV6-5 to TRBJ1-3; D is uncertain. The V and J ends lost 0 bases and 0 bases respectively, with 6 bases between them. From germline, CDR1 is MNHEY and CDR2 SVGAGI. The CDR3 contains 15 residues. The CDR3 region is CASSYSASSGNTIYF. CDR3 coding DNA: TGTGCCAGCAGTTACTCGGCAAGCTCTGGAAACACCATATATTTT.

This clone was seen a handful of times. The chain couples TRBV10-2 to TRBJ1-2; TRBD1 is a possible D gene (6 bases). V lost 3 bases to trimming and J lost 5 bases, with 13 bases between them. The length of the CDR3 is 14 residues. Germline lookup yields CDR1 WSHSY and CDR2 SAAADI. For the CDR3, the DNA is TGCGCCAGCAGTGATCGAAGGGGGGGGTATGGCTACACCTTC. It codes for CASSDRRGGYGYTF.

There are a few counts of this clone. This rearrangement joins TRBV7-9 to TRBJ2-1; D perhaps matches TRBD2 (6 bases). CDR1 is SEHNR and CDR2 is FQNEAQ in the germline V gene (reference sequence). The CDR3 spans 19 residues. With 1 base removed from V and 0 bases from J, the gap between germline ends came to 19 bases. DNA for the CDR3: TGTGCCAGCAGCTTAGGCTACAGCCAGGTCGGGAGCTCCTACAATGAGCAGTTCTTC. Residues: CASSLGYSQVGSSYNEQFF.

The chain links TRBV5-1 to TRBJ2-7; 9 bases agree with TRBD2. There are 15 residues in the CDR3. Germline values: CDR1 SGHRS, CDR2 YFSETQ. The V segment lost 6 bases and the J segment 5 bases; nucleotides outside the gene matches: 12. The CDR3: CASTRGAGGPHEQYF. DNA for the CDR3: TGCGCCAGCACTCGAGGGGCGGGGGGGCCCCACGAGCAGTACTTC.

This clone is labeled large. The chain is built from TRBV9 and TRBJ1-1; D may be TRBD1 (6 bases). Germline V gene data show CDR1 as SGDLS and CDR2 as YYNGEE. Trimming took off 4 bases at V and 0 bases at J, with 19 bases between the two ends. The CDR3 extends over 17 amino acids. The CDR3 is CASSSSWGGRMNTEAFF. CDR3 DNA sequence: TGTGCCAGCAGCTCCTCCTGGGGGGGCAGGATGAACACTGAAGCTTTCTTT.

This clone came up once. V is TRBV18 and J is TRBJ1-1; D gene unclear. Germline CDR1 and CDR2: KGHSH and LQKENI. The germline V and J ends were trimmed by 2 bases and 3 bases, with 7 bases remaining between them. The CDR3 length is 13 residues. The chain's CDR3 is CASSPTEYTEAFF. The CDR3 coding sequence is TGTGCCAGCTCACCAACCGAATACACTGAAGCTTTCTTT.

This chain joins TRBV6-1 and TRBJ2-2; D remains unclear. The germline V gene encodes CDR1 MNHNS and CDR2 SASEGT. CDR3 length: 14 amino acids. The V end was cut by 5 bases, the J end by 0 bases, with 7 bases between. This CDR3 reads CASSRTPNTGELFF. The DNA for the CDR3 is TGTGCCAGCAGTAGGACGCCGAACACCGGGGAGCTGTTTTTT.

This clone is judged medium-sized. This chain uses TRBV30 with TRBJ1-5, with 8 bases lining up with TRBD1. The germline V gene encodes CDR1 GTSNPN and CDR2 SVGIG (reference sequence). The CDR3 consists of 14 residues. V shed 2 bases, J shed 4 bases, and the junction held 4 bases outside the gene matches. In DNA, the CDR3 is TGTGCCTGGAGTTTTACAGGGGGGAATCAGCCCCAGCATTTT. Amino acids: CAWSFTGGNQPQHF.

This clone was counted between two and nine times. The chain couples TRBV6-5 to TRBJ2-5; the match to TRBD1 covers 8 bases. The CDR3 is 15 residues long. V dropped 6 bases and J dropped 4; count of bases not matched to a gene: 10. Germline V lookup: CDR1 MNHEY, CDR2 SVGAGI. The CDR3: CASRRAGGQGETQYF. The DNA for the CDR3 is TGTGCCAGCAGACGGGCAGGGGGCCAGGGAGAGACCCAGTACTTC.

V is TRBV7-9 and J is TRBJ2-7, with TRBD2 matching 9 bases. The CDR3 has 15 amino acids. V trimming: 1 base; J trimming: 3 bases; junction bases outside the gene matches: 4. Germline V gene sequence: CDR1 SEHNR, CDR2 FQNEAQ (reference sequence). CDR3 sequence (DNA): TGTGCCAGCAGCTTAGTTAGCGGGAGAGGCTACGAGCAGTACTTC. Translating gives CASSLVSGRGYEQYF.

The genes are TRBV5-4 and TRBJ2-3; 9 positions agree with TRBD1. Per germline, CDR1 SGHNT and CDR2 YYREEE (reference sequence). The CDR3 sequence is 15 residues long. V gave up 1 base and J gave up 5 bases; unmatched junction bases: 5. In DNA form, the CDR3 reads TGTGCCAGCAGCTTGCCCGGACAGGGGAGAGATACGCAGTATTTT. Translation gives CASSLPGQGRDTQYF.

This rearrangement joins TRBV21-1 to TRBJ1-2; the table's D call of TRBD1 was not tested on the DNA. TRBV21-1 is a pseudogene. There are 16 residues in the CDR3. CDR3 in amino acids: CASPGQGARQSYGYTF. DNA for the CDR3: TGTGCCAGCCCGGGACAGGGGGCGAGACAGAGCTATGGCTACACCTTC.

This chain connects TRBV5-4 to TRBJ2-5; the D gene could be TRBD1 or TRBD2 (6 bases each). V was clipped by 4 bases and J by 2 bases, with 15 bases between them. The CDR3 loop spans 15 amino acids. Germline loops: CDR1 SGHNT, CDR2 YYREEE (reference sequence). The CDR3 DNA reads TGTGCCAGCAGCGTATGGAGGGACAAACAAGAGACCCAGTACTTC. This gives the protein CASSVWRDKQETQYF.

V usage is TRBV20-1 and J usage is TRBJ2-7; maybe TRBD2 (6 bases). The germline V gene has CDR1 DFQATT and CDR2 SNEGSKA (reference sequence). This CDR3 region has 11 residues. The V end was cut by 6 bases, the J end by 4 bases, with 10 bases between. Here the CDR3 reads CSAGGKYEQYF. As DNA, the CDR3 is TGCAGTGCGGGGGGTAAATACGAGCAGTACTTC.

The chain uses TRBV18 and TRBJ2-1; D assignment may be TRBD1 or TRBD2 (5 bases each). The CDR3 has 17 residues. V shed 1 base and J shed 0 bases, with 13 bases lying between them. Germline lookup yields CDR1 KGHSH and CDR2 LQKENI. The CDR3 bases are TGTGCCAGCTCACCACGGCAGGGCGGGTCCTCCTACAATGAGCAGTTCTTC. It encodes CASSPRQGGSSYNEQFF. The variable domain in full, completed from reference TRBV18 and TRBJ2-1, reads NAGVMQNPRHLVRRRGQEARLRCSPMKGHSHVYWYRQLPEEGLKFMVYLQKENIIDESGMPKERFSAEFPKEGPSILRIQQVVRGDSAAYFCASSPRQGGSSYNEQFFGPGTRLTVL.

This chain links TRBV5-4 with TRBJ1-2; D uncertain. The germline CDR1 and CDR2 sequences are SGHNT and YYREEE (reference sequence). V lost 1 base and J lost 2, with 18 bases in between. The CDR3 contains 17 residues. CDR3 in amino acids: CASSLYILAGPNYGYTF. CDR3 coding DNA: TGTGCCAGCAGCTTGTATATTTTGGCAGGTCCCAACTATGGCTACACCTTC.

This rearrangement joins TRBV7-2 to TRBJ2-7; 10 bases match TRBD2. V gave up 5 bases and J gave up 3 bases; unmatched junction bases: 13. The CDR3 extends over 17 amino acids. Germline V lookup: CDR1 SGHTA, CDR2 FQGNSA. The CDR3 spells CASSQDMASGSHYEQYF. CDR3 nucleotide sequence: TGTGCCAGCAGCCAAGATATGGCTAGCGGGAGCCACTACGAGCAGTACTTC.